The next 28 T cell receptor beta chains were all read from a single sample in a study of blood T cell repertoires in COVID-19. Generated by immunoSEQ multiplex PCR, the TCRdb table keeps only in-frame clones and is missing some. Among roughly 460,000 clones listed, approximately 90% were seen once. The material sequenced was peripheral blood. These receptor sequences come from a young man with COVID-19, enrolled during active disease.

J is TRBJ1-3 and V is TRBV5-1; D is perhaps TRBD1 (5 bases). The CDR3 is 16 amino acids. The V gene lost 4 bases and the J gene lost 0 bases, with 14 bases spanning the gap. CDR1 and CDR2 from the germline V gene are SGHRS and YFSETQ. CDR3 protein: CASSPKGRDSGNTIYF. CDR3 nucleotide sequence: TGCGCCAGCAGCCCCAAAGGCAGGGACTCTGGAAACACCATATATTTT.

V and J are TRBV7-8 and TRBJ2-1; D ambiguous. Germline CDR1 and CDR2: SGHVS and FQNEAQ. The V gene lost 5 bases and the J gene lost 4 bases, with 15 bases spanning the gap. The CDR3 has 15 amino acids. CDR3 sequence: CASSPDGSRYNEQFF. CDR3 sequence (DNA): TGTGCCAGCAGCCCCGACGGTTCGCGGTACAATGAGCAGTTCTTC.

In DNA form, the CDR3 reads TGTGCCAGCAGCTTGTTAAGTACGGGCTACAATGAGCAGTTCTTC. This encodes CASSLLSTGYNEQFF. This chain connects TRBV5-5 to TRBJ2-1; no clear D gene. The CDR3 runs to 15 residues. The germline V gene encodes CDR1 SGHKS and CDR2 YYEKEE (reference sequence). V was shortened by 1 base and J by 3 bases, with 11 bases between the two germline ends.

The CDR3 bases are TGTGCCAGCAGAGGGACAGGAGGCTATGGCTACACCTTC. Its translation is CASRGTGGYGYTF. The gene calls are TRBV6-5 and TRBJ1-2; 8 nucleotides match TRBD1. The CDR3 loop spans 13 amino acids. V gave up 6 bases and J gave up 4 bases; unmatched junction bases: 4. Germline V gene data show CDR1 as MNHEY and CDR2 as SVGAGI.

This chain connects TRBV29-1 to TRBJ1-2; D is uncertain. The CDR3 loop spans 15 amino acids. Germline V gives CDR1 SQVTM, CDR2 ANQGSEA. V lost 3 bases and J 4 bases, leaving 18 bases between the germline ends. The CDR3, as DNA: TGCAGCGTTGATATTGATTCCCGAGGATCCTATGGCTACACCTTC. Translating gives CSVDIDSRGSYGYTF.

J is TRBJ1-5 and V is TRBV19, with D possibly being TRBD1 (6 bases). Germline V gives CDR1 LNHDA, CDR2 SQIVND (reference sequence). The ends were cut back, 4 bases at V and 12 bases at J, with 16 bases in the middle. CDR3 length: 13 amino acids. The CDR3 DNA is TGTGCCAGTAGTACGGACTCTACAGGGAACCAGCATTTT. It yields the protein CASSTDSTGNQHF.

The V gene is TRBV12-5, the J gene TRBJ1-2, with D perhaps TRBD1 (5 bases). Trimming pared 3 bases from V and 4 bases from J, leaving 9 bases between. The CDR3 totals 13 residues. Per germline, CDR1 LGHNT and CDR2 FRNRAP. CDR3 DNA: TGTGCTAGTGGTTTTGGGGCCCTCTATGGCTACACCTTC. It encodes CASGFGALYGYTF.

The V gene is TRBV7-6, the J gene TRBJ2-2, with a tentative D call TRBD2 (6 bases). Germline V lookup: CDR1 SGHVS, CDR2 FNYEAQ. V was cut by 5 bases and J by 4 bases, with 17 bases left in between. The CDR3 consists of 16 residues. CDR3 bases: TGTGCCAGCAGCCCAGCGGTGGCGGGGTCCACCGGGGAGCTGTTTTTT. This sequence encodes CASSPAVAGSTGELFF.

The CDR3 bases are TGTGCCAGCAGCCCCTCCAGGGGTCACGAGCAGTACTTC. Translation gives CASSPSRGHEQYF. This chain uses TRBV7-2 with TRBJ2-7; D possibly corresponds to TRBD1 (6 bases). V shed 5 bases and J shed 5 bases, with 13 bases lying between them. The CDR3 extends over 13 amino acids. CDR1 SGHTA and CDR2 FQGNSA come from the germline V gene.

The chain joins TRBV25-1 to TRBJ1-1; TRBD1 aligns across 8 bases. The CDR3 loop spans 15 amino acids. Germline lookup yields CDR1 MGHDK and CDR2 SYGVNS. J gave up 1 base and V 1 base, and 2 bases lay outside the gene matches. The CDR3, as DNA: TGTGCCAGCAGTGAATTGGACAGGGCGAACACTGAAGCTTTCTTT. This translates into CASSELDRANTEAFF.

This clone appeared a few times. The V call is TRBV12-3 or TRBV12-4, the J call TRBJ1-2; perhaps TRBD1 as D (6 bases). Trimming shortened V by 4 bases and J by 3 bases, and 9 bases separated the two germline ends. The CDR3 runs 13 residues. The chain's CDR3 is CASSYRADYGYTF. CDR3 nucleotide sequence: TGTGCCAGCAGTTACAGGGCGGACTATGGCTACACCTTC.

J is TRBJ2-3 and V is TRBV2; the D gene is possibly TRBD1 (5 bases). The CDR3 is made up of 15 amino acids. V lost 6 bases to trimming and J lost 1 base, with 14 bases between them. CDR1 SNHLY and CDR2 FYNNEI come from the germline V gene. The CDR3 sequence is CASRPPGRRTDTQYF. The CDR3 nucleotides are TGTGCCAGCAGGCCCCCAGGGCGGCGCACAGATACGCAGTATTTT.

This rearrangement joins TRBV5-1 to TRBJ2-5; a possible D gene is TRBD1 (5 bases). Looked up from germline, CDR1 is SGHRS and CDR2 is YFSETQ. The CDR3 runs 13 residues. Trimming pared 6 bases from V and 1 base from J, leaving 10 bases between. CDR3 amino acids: CASKSGFQETQYF. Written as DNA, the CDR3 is TGCGCCAGCAAGTCAGGGTTCCAAGAGACCCAGTACTTC.

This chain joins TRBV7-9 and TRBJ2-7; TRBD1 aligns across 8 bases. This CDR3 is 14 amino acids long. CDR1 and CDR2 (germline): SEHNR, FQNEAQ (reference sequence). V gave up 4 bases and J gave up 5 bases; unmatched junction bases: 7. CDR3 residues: CASSSDRENNEQYF. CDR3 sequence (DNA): TGTGCCAGCAGCTCGGACAGGGAGAACAACGAGCAGTACTTC. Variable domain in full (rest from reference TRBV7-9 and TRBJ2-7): DTGVSQNPRHKITKRGQNVTFRCDPISEHNRLYWYRQTLGQGPEFLTYFQNEAQLEKSRLLSDRFSAERPKGSFSTLEIQRTEQGDSAMYLCASSSDRENNEQYFGPGTRLTVT.

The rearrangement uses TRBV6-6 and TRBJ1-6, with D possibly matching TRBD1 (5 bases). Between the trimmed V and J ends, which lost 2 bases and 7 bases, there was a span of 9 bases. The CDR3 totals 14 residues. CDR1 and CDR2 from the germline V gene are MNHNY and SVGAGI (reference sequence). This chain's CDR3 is CASSYGQYNSPLHF. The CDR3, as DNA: TGTGCCAGCAGTTACGGACAATACAATTCACCCCTCCACTTT.

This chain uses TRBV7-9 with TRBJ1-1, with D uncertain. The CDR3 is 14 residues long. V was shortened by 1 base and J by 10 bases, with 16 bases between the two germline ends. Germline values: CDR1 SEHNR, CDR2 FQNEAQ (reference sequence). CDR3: CASSLVPGPQRAFF. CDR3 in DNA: TGTGCCAGCAGCTTAGTGCCGGGTCCTCAAAGAGCTTTCTTT.

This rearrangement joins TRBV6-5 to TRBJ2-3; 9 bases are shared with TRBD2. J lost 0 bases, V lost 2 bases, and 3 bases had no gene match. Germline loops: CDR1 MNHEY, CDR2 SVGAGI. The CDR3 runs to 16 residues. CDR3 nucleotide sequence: TGTGCCAGCAGTTACATAGCGGGAGTAAGCACAGATACGCAGTATTTT. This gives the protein CASSYIAGVSTDTQYF.

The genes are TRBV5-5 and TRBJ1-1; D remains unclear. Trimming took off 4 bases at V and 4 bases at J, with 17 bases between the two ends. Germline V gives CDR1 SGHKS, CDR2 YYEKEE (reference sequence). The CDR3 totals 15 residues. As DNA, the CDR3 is TGTGCCAGCAGCGTGGTGGCGGGCCTGAGCACTGAAGCTTTCTTT. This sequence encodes CASSVVAGLSTEAFF.

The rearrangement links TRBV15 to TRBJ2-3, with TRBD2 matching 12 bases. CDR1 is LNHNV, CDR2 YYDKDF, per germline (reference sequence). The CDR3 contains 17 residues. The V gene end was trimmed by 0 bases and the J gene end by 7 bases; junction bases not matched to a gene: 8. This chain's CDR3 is CATSRENRLAGVNTQYF. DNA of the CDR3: TGTGCCACCAGCAGAGAAAACAGACTAGCGGGGGTTAATACGCAGTATTTT.

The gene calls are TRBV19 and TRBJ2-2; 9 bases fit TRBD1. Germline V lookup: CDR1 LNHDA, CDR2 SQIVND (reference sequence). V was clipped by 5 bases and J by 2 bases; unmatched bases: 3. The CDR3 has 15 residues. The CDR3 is CASSGQGTNTGELFF. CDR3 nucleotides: TGTGCCAGTAGTGGACAGGGGACTAACACCGGGGAGCTGTTTTTT. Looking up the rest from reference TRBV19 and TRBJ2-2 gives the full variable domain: DGGITQSPKYLFRKEGQNVTLSCEQNLNHDAMYWYRQDPGQGLRLIYYSQIVNDFQKGDIAEGYSVSREKKESFPLTVTSAQKNPTAFYLCASSGQGTNTGELFFGEGSRLTVL.

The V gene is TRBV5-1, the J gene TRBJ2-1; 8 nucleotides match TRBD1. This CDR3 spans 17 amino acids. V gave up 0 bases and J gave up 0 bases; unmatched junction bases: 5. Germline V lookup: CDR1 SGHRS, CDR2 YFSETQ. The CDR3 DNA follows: TGCGCCAGCAGCTTGGGCAGGGGGCAAAGCTCCTACAATGAGCAGTTCTTC. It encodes CASSLGRGQSSYNEQFF.

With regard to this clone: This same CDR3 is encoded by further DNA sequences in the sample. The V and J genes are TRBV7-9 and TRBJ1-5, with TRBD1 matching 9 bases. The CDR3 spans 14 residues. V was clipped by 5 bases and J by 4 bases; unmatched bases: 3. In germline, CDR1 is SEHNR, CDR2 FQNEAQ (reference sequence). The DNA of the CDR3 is TGTGCCAGCAGCCCCGGGACAGGGAATCAGCCCCAGCATTTT. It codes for CASSPGTGNQPQHF.

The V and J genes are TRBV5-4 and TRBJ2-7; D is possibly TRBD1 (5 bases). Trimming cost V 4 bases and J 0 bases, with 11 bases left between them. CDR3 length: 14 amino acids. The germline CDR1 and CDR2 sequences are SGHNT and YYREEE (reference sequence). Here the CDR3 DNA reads TGTGCCAGCAGCACTTACCAGGGCTCCTACGAGCAGTACTTC. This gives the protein CASSTYQGSYEQYF.

This CDR3 reads CASSLTGIGGPYNEQFF. The DNA for the CDR3 is TGTGCCAGCAGCCTGACCGGGATCGGGGGTCCTTACAATGAGCAGTTCTTC. V and J are TRBV13 and TRBJ2-1, with D possibly being TRBD2 (6 bases). Germline V gives CDR1 PRHDT, CDR2 FYEKMQ (reference sequence). This CDR3 region has 17 residues. V was trimmed by 5 bases and J by 4 bases, leaving 21 bases between them. Variable domain in full (rest from reference TRBV13 and TRBJ2-1): AAGVIQSPRHLIKEKRETATLKCYPIPRHDTVYWYQQGPGQDPQFLISFYEKMQSDKGSIPDRFSAQQFSDYHSELNMSSLELGDSALYFCASSLTGIGGPYNEQFFGPGTRLTVL.

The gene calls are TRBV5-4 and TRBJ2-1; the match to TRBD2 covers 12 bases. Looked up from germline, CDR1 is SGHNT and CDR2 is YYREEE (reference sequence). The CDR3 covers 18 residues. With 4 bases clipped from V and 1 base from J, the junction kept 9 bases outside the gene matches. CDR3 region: CASSRRLAGVVSYNEQFF. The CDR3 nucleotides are TGTGCCAGCAGCCGTCGACTAGCGGGAGTAGTGTCCTACAATGAGCAGTTCTTC.

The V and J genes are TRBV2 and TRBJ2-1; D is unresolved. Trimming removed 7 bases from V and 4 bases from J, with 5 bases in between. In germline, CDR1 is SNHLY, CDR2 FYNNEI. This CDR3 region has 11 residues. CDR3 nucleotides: TGTGCCAGCACTCAGTACAATGAGCAGTTCTTC. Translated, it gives CASTQYNEQFF.

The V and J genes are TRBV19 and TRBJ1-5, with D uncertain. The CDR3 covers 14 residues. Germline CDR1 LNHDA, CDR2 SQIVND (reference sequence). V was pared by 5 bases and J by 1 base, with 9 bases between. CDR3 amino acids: CASSLRSSNQPQHF. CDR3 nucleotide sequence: TGTGCCAGTAGTCTCAGGTCCAGCAATCAGCCCCAGCATTTT.

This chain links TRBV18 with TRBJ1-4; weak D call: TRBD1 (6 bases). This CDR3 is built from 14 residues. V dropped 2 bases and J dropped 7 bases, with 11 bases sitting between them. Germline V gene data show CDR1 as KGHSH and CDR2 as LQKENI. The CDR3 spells CASSPGGRGEKLFF. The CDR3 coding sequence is TGTGCCAGCTCACCAGGGGGCCGAGGTGAAAAACTGTTTTTT.